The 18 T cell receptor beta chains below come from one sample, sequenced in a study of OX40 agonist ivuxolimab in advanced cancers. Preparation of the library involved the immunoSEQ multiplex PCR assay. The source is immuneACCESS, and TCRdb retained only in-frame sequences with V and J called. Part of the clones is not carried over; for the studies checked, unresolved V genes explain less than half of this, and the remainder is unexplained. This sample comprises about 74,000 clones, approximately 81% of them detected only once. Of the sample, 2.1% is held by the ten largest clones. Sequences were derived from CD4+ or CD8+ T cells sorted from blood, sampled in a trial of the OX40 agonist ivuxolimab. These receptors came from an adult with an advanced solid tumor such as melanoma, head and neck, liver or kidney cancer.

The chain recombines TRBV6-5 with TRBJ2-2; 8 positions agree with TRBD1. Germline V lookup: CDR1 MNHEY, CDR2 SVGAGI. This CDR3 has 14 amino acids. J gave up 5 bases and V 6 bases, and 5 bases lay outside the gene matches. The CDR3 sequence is CASRGTGVTGELFF. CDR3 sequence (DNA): TGTGCCAGCAGGGGGACAGGTGTTACCGGGGAGCTGTTTTTT.

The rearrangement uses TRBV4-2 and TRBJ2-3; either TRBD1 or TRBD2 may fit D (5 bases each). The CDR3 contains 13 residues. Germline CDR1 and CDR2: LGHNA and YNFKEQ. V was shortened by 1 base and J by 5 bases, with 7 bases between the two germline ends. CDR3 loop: CASSQGGGDTQYF. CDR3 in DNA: TGTGCCAGCAGCCAAGGTGGGGGAGATACGCAGTATTTT.

CDR3 nucleotides: TGTGCCAGCAGCGCCCGGACAGGGGTGGGAGAGCAGTACTTC. This codes for CASSARTGVGEQYF. The genes are TRBV5-6 and TRBJ2-5, with TRBD1 matching 9 bases. This CDR3 is 14 amino acids long. With V trimmed by 4 bases and J by 11 bases, 12 bases remained unmatched. CDR1 is SGHDT and CDR2 is YYEEEE in the germline V gene.

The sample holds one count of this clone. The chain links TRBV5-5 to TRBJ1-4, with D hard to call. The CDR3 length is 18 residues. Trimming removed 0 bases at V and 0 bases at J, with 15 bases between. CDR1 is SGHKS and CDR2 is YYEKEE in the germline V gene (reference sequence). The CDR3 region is CASSLVRLDPTTNEKLFF. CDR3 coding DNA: TGTGCCAGCAGCTTGGTACGTCTAGACCCAACAACTAATGAAAAACTGTTTTTT.

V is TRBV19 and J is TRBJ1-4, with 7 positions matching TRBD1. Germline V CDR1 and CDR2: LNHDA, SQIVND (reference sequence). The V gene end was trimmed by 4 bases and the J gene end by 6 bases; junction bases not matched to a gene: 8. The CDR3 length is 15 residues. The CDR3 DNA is TGTGCCAGTAGTAACCGACAGGGCGGGGATGAAAAACTGTTTTTT. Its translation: CASSNRQGGDEKLFF.

The DNA for the CDR3 is TGTGCCAGCAGTTTATCGACAGGGGGCGCGGGGGAGCAGTACTTC. Its protein product is CASSLSTGGAGEQYF. This sequence joins TRBV27 and TRBJ2-7; 10 nucleotides line up with TRBD1. The V gene end was trimmed by 0 bases and the J gene end by 7 bases; junction bases not matched to a gene: 6. Per germline, CDR1 MNHEY and CDR2 SMNVEV (reference sequence). The CDR3 totals 15 residues.

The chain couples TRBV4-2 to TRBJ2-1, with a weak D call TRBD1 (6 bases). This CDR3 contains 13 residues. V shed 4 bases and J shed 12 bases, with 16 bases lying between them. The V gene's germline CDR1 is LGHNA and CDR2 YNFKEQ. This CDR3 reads CASSRDTGGGQFF. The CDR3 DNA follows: TGTGCCAGCAGCCGAGATACTGGGGGCGGGCAGTTCTTC.

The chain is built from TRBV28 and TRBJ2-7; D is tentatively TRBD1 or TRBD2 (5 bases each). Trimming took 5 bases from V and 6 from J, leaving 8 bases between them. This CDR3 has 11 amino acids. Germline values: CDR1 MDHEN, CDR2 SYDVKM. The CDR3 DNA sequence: TGTGCCAGCAGTCTGAGGGGCGAGCAGTACTTC. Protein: CASSLRGEQYF.

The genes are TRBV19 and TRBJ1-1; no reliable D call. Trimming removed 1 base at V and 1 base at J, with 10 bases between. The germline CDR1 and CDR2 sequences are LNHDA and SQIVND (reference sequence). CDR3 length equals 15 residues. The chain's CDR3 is CASSIVVAGNTEAFF. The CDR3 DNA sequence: TGTGCCAGTAGTATAGTAGTGGCGGGGAACACTGAAGCTTTCTTT.

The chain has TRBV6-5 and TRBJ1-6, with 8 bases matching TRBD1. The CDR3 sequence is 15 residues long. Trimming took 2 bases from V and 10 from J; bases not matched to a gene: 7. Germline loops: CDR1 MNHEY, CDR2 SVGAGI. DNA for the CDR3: TGTGCCAGCAGTTACGACAGGGGTAAGGAATCACCCCTCCACTTT. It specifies CASSYDRGKESPLHF.

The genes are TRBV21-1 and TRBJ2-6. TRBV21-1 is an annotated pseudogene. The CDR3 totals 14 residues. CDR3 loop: CASSKPRGANVLTF. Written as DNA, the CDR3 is TGTGCCAGCAGCAAGCCTCGTGGGGCCAACGTCCTGACTTTC.

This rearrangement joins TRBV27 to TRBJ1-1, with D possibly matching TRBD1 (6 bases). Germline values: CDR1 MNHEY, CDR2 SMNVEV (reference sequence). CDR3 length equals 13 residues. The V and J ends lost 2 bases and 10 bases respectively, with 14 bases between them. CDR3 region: CASSLGDTLAAFF. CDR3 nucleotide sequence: TGTGCCAGCAGTTTAGGGGACACCCTGGCAGCTTTCTTT.

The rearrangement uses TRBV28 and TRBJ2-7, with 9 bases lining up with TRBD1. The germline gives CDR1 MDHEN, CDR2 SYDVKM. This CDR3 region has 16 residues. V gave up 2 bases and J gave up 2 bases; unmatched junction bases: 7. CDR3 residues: CASSLGGTGSPYEQYF. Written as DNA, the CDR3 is TGTGCCAGCAGTTTAGGGGGGACAGGGTCCCCCTACGAGCAGTACTTC.

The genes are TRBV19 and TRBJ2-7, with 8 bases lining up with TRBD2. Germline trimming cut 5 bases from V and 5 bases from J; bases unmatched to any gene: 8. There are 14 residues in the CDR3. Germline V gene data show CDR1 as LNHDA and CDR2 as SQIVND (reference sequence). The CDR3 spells CASSRAGGADEQYF. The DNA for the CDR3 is TGTGCCAGTAGTCGGGCGGGGGGCGCGGACGAGCAGTACTTC.

CDR3 DNA sequence: TGTGCCAGCAGACTTGGGACAGGGAGACACACTGAAGCTTTCTTT. Its protein product is CASRLGTGRHTEAFF. This chain connects TRBV28 to TRBJ1-1, with TRBD1 identical over 9 bases. Trimming took 6 bases from V and 3 from J; bases not matched to a gene: 8. The CDR3 loop spans 15 amino acids. Germline V CDR1 and CDR2: MDHEN, SYDVKM. Full variable domain (rest looked up from reference TRBV28 and TRBJ1-1): DVKVTQSSRYLVKRTGEKVFLECVQDMDHENMFWYRQDPGLGLRLIYFSYDVKMKEKGDIPEGYSVSREKKERFSLILESASTNQTSMYLCASRLGTGRHTEAFFGQGTRLTVV.

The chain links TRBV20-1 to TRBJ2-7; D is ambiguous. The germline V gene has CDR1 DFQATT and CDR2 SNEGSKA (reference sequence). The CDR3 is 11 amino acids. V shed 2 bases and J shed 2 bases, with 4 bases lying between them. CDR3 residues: CSARKTYEQYF. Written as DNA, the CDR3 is TGCAGTGCTAGAAAGACCTACGAGCAGTACTTC.

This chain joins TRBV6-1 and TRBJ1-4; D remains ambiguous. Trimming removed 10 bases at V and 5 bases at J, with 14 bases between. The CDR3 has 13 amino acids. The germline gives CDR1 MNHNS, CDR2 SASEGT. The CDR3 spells CATARNFNEKLFF. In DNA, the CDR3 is TGTGCCACCGCACGGAACTTCAATGAAAAACTGTTTTTT.

CDR3 sequence reads: CAIWDSLHEQYF. The CDR3 DNA follows: TGTGCCATCTGGGACAGTCTGCACGAGCAGTACTTC. J is TRBJ2-7 and V is TRBV27, with 7 bases that match TRBD1. The J segment lost 5 bases and the V segment lost 10 bases, leaving 8 bases of the junction unmatched. This CDR3 has 12 residues. Germline V CDR1 and CDR2: MNHEY, SMNVEV (reference sequence).